This T cell receptor (beta chain) was found in a study of T cells after yellow fever vaccination. Generation of TCR cDNA used 5'RACE template switching (which added a universal primer site and UMIs). TCRdb called the 5' RACE reads again in MiXCR, with one record for every CDR3 protein. The data show some 350,000 distinct CDR3 sequences, with about 6.2% seen just once and approximately 16% held by the top ten. Details on this clonotype: Its antigen is not identified.

Overall study findings and caveats: Contaminating bulk clonotypes could be abundant in FACS-sorted repertoires.

J was trimmed by 5 bases and V by 1 base; bases with no gene match: 4. CDR3 length: 14 residues. The V call is TRBV12-3 or TRBV12-4, the J call TRBJ1-1, with 7 bases fitting TRBD1. This TCR was recovered from a man aged 25 to 45 who received the YFV17D yellow fever vaccine. Sequenced here: PBMCs, sampled 5 days after the yellow fever booster vaccination. The chain's CDR3 is CASSLVSGQTEAFF. The CDR3 DNA reads as TGTGCCAGCAGTTTAGTATCGGGACAGACTGAAGCTTTCTTT.